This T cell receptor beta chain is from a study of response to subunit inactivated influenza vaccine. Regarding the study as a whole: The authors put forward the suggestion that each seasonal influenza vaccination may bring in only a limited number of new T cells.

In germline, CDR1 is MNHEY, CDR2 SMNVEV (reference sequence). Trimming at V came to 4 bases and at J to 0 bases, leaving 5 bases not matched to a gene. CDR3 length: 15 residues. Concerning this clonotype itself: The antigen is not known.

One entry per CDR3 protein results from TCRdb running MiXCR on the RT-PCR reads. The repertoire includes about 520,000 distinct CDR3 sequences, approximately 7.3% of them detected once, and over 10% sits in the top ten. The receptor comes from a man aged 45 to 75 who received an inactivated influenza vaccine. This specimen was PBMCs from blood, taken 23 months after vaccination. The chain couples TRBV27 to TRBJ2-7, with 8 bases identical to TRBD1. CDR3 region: CASSYRDRSSYEQYF. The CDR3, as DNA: TGTGCCAGCAGTTACCGGGACAGGAGCTCCTACGAGCAGTACTTC.